A single sample is the source of the 9 T cell receptor beta chains below, sequenced in a study of T cell responses to AZD1222 COVID-19 vaccine. The table came from immunoSEQ multiplex PCR; TCRdb's copy has only in-frame clones and leaves some out. The profile covers 65,000 to 80,000 clones, with roughly 80% appearing a single time and approximately 1.2% taken by the ten largest. The sequenced sample was peripheral blood, obtained 28 days after the second AZD1222 dose. All receptors derive from an adult who received the AZD1222 COVID-19 vaccine.

This chain uses TRBV19 with TRBJ1-1; 10 bases match TRBD1. This CDR3 comprises 14 residues. Trimming at V came to 4 bases and at J to 7 bases, leaving 6 bases not matched to a gene. Germline CDR1 is LNHDA and CDR2 is SQIVND (reference sequence). The CDR3 loop is CASSTPGQGNEAFF. The CDR3 DNA reads as TGTGCCAGTAGTACCCCGGGACAGGGGAATGAAGCTTTCTTT.

This clone has a handful of counts. This chain connects TRBV10-3 to TRBJ1-2, with D uncertain. The CDR3 sequence is 17 residues long. Trimming took 0 bases from V and 4 from J, leaving 18 bases between them. Looked up from germline, CDR1 is ENHRY and CDR2 is SYGVKD. CDR3: CAISESMSIFEGYGYTF. CDR3 coding DNA: TGTGCCATCAGTGAGTCGATGTCGATTTTTGAGGGCTATGGCTACACCTTC.

This clone showed up just once. The J gene is TRBJ1-1, the V gene TRBV7-9; 9 nucleotides agree with TRBD1. Germline loops: CDR1 SEHNR, CDR2 FQNEAQ (reference sequence). This CDR3 has 17 residues. Unmatched junction bases numbered 9, after V lost 1 base and J lost 3 bases. DNA for the CDR3: TGTGCCAGCAGCTTAGTACCCTCGGACAGGGGCGACACTGAAGCTTTCTTT. It translates to CASSLVPSDRGDTEAFF.

This CDR3 is CASSETWDTRYEQYF. As DNA, the CDR3 is TGTGCCAGCAGTGAAACTTGGGACACGCGTTACGAGCAGTACTTC. The chain employs TRBV6-1 and TRBJ2-7; D might be TRBD1 (6 bases). V lost 2 bases to trimming and J lost 4 bases, with 15 bases between them. This CDR3 region has 15 residues. Germline-derived CDR1 and CDR2 are MNHNS and SASEGT.

The chain joins TRBV24-1 to TRBJ1-2, with D possibly TRBD1 on 6 matching bases. The V end lost 7 bases, the J end lost 4 bases, and 12 bases lay between the germline ends. The CDR3 has 13 residues. Germline V gives CDR1 KGHDR, CDR2 SFDVKD. The CDR3 sequence is CATSRGLGYGYTF. The CDR3 DNA is TGTGCCACCAGCAGGGGTCTTGGCTATGGCTACACCTTC.

This clone came up a few times. The V call is TRBV19, the J call TRBJ2-3; TRBD2 matches 7 bases. Germline V gene data show CDR1 as LNHDA and CDR2 as SQIVND (reference sequence). This CDR3 comprises 14 residues. V lost 7 bases to trimming and J lost 4 bases; unmatched junction nucleotides: 8. In DNA, the CDR3 is TGTGCCAGTACCATGGGGCGGGAGTCAGATACGCAGTATTTT. Amino acids: CASTMGRESDTQYF.

The chain joins TRBV9 to TRBJ2-3, with TRBD1 matching over 7 bases. The CDR3 spans 15 residues. The junction had 5 bases not matched to a gene; V was cut back by 4 bases and J by 0 bases. CDR1 SGDLS and CDR2 YYNGEE come from the germline V gene. This chain's CDR3 is CASSQTGYSTDTQYF. The CDR3 DNA reads TGTGCCAGCAGCCAGACAGGGTATAGCACAGATACGCAGTATTTT. The full variable domain, with the rest looked up from reference TRBV9 and TRBJ2-3, is DSGVTQTPKHLITATGQRVTLRCSPRSGDLSVYWYQQSLDQGLQFLIQYYNGEERAKGNILERFSAQQFPDLHSELNLSSLELGDSALYFCASSQTGYSTDTQYFGPGTRLTVL.

This chain connects TRBV2 to TRBJ2-2; 7 positions agree with TRBD1. With 4 bases clipped from V and 1 base from J, the junction kept 6 bases outside the gene matches. The V gene's germline CDR1 is SNHLY and CDR2 FYNNEI. The CDR3 sequence is 16 residues long. The CDR3 spells CASSVRNRGNTGELFF. Here the CDR3 DNA reads TGTGCCAGCAGTGTTAGGAACAGGGGGAACACCGGGGAGCTGTTTTTT.

In this sample, this clone turned up a few times. The V and J genes are TRBV4-3 and TRBJ2-2, with TRBD2 as a possible D gene (5 bases). V shed 3 bases and J shed 5 bases, with 16 bases lying between them. This CDR3 contains 16 residues. Germline CDR1 and CDR2: LGHNA and YSLEER. CDR3 in amino acids: CASSQRKPTNTGELFF. Here the CDR3 DNA reads TGCGCCAGCAGCCAGAGAAAGCCGACTAATACCGGGGAGCTGTTTTTT.